Described below is a single TCR beta chain sequence and its context. Combining a sample-barcoded 5' primer with a J-beta primer mix, a second PCR ran for about 7 to 12 cycles. MiXCR, run by TCRdb on the 5' RACE reads, gives a single entry per CDR3 protein. The sample has around 500,000 distinct CDR3 sequences; around 50% are singletons. V was clipped by 0 bases and J by 2 bases, with 11 bases between them. The CDR3 runs 14 residues. CDR1 is DFQATT and CDR2 is SNEGSKA in the germline V gene (reference sequence). This record comes from a study of blood T cells in healthy people across ages. Every donor provided 9.5 to 10 milliliters of peripheral blood.

V is TRBV20-1 and J is TRBJ2-7; D not certain. The origin of this receptor is a man of 80 years or more in good health. Sequences were obtained from blood. CDR3 nucleotides: TGCAGTGCTAGAGATCAATACCAAGCCTACGAGCAGTACTTC. It translates to CSARDQYQAYEQYF.